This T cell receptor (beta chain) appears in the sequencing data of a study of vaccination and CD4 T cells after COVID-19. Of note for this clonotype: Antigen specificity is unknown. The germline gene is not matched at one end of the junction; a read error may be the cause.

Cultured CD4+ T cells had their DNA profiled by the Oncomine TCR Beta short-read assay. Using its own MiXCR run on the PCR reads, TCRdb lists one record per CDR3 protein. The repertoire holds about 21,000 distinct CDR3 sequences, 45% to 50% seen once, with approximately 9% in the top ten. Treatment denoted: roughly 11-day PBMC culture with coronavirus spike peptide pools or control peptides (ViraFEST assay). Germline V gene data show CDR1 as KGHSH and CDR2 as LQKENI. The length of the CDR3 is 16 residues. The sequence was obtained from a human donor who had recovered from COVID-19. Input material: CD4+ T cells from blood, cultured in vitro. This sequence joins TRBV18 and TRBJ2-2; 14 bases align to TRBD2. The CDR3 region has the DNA TGCGCCAGCTCACTGGGACTAGCGGGAGAAGGCGGGGAGCTGTTTTTT. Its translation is CASSLGLAGEGGELFF. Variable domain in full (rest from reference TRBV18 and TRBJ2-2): NAGVMQNPRHLVRRRGQEARLRCSPMKGHSHVYWYRQLPEEGLKFMVYLQKENIIDESGMPKERFSAEFPKEGPSILRIQQVVRGDSAAYFCASSLGLAGEGGELFFGEGSRLTVL.